This T cell receptor (beta chain) was retrieved from a study of blood T cell repertoires in COVID-19. Here immunoSEQ multiplex PCR was the method, and the copy in TCRdb shows in-frame clones only, minus some. The sample contains 39,000 or so clones, about 82% of which appear only once. V was pared by 5 bases and J by 3 bases, with 15 bases between. The CDR3 covers 15 residues. The germline V gene encodes CDR1 SGHTA and CDR2 FQGNSA. Sample: peripheral blood. V usage is TRBV7-2 and J usage is TRBJ2-3; D is uncertain. This TCR was sampled from a man in his fifties or sixties in a cohort sampled during active COVID-19. The CDR3 DNA reads as TGTGCCAGCAGCGCCAACGTCCCCAGTACAGATACGCAGTATTTT. Protein: CASSANVPSTDTQYF. Together with reference TRBV7-2 and TRBJ2-3, the CDR3 gives the full variable domain: GAGVSQSPSNKVTEKGKDVELRCDPISGHTALYWYRQSLGQGLEFLIYFQGNSAPDKSGLPSDRFSAERTGGSVSTLTIQRTQQEDSAVYLCASSANVPSTDTQYFGPGTRLTVL.